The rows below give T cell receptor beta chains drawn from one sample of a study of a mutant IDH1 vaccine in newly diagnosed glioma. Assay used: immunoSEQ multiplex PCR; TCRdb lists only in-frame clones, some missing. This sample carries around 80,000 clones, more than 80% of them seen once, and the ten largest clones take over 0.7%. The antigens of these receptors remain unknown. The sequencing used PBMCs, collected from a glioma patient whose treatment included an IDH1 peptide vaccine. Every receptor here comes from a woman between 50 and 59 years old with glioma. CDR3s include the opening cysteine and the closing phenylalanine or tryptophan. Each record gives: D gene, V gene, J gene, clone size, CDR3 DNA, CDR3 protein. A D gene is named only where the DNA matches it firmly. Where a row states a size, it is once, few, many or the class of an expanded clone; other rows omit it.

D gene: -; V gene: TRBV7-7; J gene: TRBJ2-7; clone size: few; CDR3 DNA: TGTGCTAGCAGCCCGACAGACTCCTACGAGCAGTACTTC; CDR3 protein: CASSPTDSYEQYF
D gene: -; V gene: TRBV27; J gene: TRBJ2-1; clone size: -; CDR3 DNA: TGTGCCAGCAGCCTTTACAATGAGCAGTTCTTC; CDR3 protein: CASSLYNEQFF
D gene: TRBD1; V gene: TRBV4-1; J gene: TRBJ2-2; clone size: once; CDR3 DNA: TGCGCCAGCAGCCAAGAGTGGGCGTCGGGCCAGGGGGTGAACACCGGGGAGCTGTTTTTT; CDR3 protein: CASSQEWASGQGVNTGELFF
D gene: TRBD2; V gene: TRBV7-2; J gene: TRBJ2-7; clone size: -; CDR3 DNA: TGTGCCAGCAGCTTACCGAGGACTAGCGGGAGTTACGAGCAGTACTTC; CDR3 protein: CASSLPRTSGSYEQYF
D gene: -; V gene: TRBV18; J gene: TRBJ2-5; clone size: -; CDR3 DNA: TGTGCCAGCTCACTGGGACCGAAGGACCAAGAGACCCAGTACTTC; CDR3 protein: CASSLGPKDQETQYF
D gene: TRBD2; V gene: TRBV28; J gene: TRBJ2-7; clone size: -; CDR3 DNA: TGTGCCAGCAGTGCACTAGCGGGATGGGACTACGAGCAGTACTTC; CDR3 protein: CASSALAGWDYEQYF
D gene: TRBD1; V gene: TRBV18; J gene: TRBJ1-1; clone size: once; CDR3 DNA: TGTGCCAGCTCACCCTCGGACAGGAGCATTGAAGCTTTCTTT; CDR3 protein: CASSPSDRSIEAFF
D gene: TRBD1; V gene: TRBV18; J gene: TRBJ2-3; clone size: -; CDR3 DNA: TGTGCCAGCTCACAACAGGGGGATGGTGCAGATACGCAGTATTTT; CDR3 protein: CASSQQGDGADTQYF
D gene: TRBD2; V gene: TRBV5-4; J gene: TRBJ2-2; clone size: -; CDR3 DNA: TGTGCCAGCAGGCGGCTAGCGGGAGGGCCCACCGGGGAGCTGTTTTTT; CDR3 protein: CASRRLAGGPTGELFF
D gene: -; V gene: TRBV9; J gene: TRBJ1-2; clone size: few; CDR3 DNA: TGTGCCAGCAGCGTAGAGGGTTTTTATGGCTACACCTTC; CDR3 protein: CASSVEGFYGYTF
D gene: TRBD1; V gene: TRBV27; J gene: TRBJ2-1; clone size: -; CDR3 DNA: TGTGCCAGCAGTGTCCGGACAGGGGTGTGGGGTGAGCAGTTCTTC; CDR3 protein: CASSVRTGVWGEQFF
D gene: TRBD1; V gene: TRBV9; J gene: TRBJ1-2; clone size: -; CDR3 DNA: TGTGCCAGCAGCGTAACCGCAGGACAGGGGAATCCCTATGGCTACACCTTC; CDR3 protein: CASSVTAGQGNPYGYTF
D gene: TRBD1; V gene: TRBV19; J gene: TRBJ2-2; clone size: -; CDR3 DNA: TGTGCCAGTAAAGTGATCCGGGACAGGGGGCCCAACACCGGGGAGCTGTTTTTT; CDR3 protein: CASKVIRDRGPNTGELFF
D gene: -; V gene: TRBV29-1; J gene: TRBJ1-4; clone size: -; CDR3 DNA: TGCAGCGTTAAGGCAGCAACTAATGAAAAACTGTTTTTT; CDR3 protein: CSVKAATNEKLFF
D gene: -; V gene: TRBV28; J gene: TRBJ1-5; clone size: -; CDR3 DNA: TGTGCCAGCTTTGGACTCACGAGCAATCAGCCCCAGCATTTT; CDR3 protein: CASFGLTSNQPQHF
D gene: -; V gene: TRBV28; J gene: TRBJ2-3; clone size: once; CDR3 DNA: TGTGCCAGCAGTTTAGAGGCGGGATCCACAGATACGCAGTATTTT; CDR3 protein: CASSLEAGSTDTQYF
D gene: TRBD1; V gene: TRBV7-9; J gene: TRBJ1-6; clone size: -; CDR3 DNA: TGTGCCAGCGGCGGACAGGGCGATAATAATTCACCCCTCCACTTT; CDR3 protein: CASGGQGDNNSPLHF
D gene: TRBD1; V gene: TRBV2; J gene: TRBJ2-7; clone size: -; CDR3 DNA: TGTGCCAGCAGGCCCAGACAGGGATTAGCCTACGAGCAGTACTTC; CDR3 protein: CASRPRQGLAYEQYF